This record looks at one T cell receptor (beta chain) sequence and its context. TCRdb's table, derived via immunoSEQ multiplex PCR, lists solely in-frame clones and lacks some. The data hold 75,000 to 95,000 clones, with 85% to 90% observed a single time. The data were obtained in a study of blood T cell repertoires in COVID-19. The wider study: PBMCs, B-cell-depleted T cells, or T cells provided the cDNA or gDNA that made up the material.

In germline, CDR1 is SGHRS, CDR2 YFSETQ. V was cut by 0 bases and J by 7 bases, with 14 bases left in between. The length of the CDR3 is 14 residues. V gene TRBV5-1 combines with J gene TRBJ2-7; TRBD1 might be the D (5 bases). The receptor was isolated from a human donor in a cohort sampled during active COVID-19. What was sequenced was peripheral blood. The CDR3 loop is CASSLEGQGLEQYF. The CDR3 bases are TGCGCCAGCAGCTTGGAGGGTCAGGGTCTAGAGCAGTACTTC.